This TCR beta chain was sequenced for a study of control samples from healthy donors and cancer patients. Assay: immunoSEQ multiplex PCR; the TCRdb copy retains only in-frame clones and omits some. The sample shows 55,000 to 65,000 clones, 87% of them seen only once. Trimming cost V 4 bases and J 5 bases, with 18 bases left between them. Per the germline V gene, CDR1 is LGHDT and CDR2 is YNNKEL (reference sequence). CDR3 size: 15 residues. The material sequenced was PBMCs. The V and J genes are TRBV3-1 (or the pseudogene TRBV3-2) and TRBJ2-7; tentatively, D is TRBD2 (7 bases). The receptor's source is a woman aged 55-69 years with lung cancer. The CDR3 bases are TGTGCCAGCAGCCCGATTGCGGGGGCAGCCAACGAGCAGTACTTC. Translating gives CASSPIAGAANEQYF.